These T cell receptor beta chains were read from a single sample in a study of tumor-infiltrating lymphocytes in localized non-small cell lung cancer. Assay used: immunoSEQ multiplex PCR; TCRdb lists only in-frame clones, some missing. The data hold 20,000 to 30,000 clones, with 73% observed a single time. The sample taken for sequencing was lung tumor tissue. The receptors come from a human donor with non-small cell lung cancer. Each CDR3 is given with its conserved first and last residue. The D gene is left open where the match is weak. Clone size is shown for a subset of rows, as once, few, many or a class of expanded clone.

V gene: TRBV11-2; J gene: TRBJ2-3; D gene: .; clone size: medium-sized; CDR3 protein: CASSLDGQGIRADTQYF; CDR3 DNA: TGTGCCAGCAGCTTAGATGGGCAGGGCATTCGGGCAGATACGCAGTATTTT
V gene: TRBV11-2; J gene: TRBJ2-1; D gene: .; clone size: once; CDR3 protein: CATQFLGSGEQFF; CDR3 DNA: TGTGCCACCCAATTTTTAGGGTCGGGTGAGCAGTTCTTC
V gene: TRBV29-1; J gene: TRBJ1-1; D gene: TRBD1; clone size: .; CDR3 protein: CSVQGFVNTEAFF; CDR3 DNA: TGCAGCGTACAGGGGTTCGTGAACACTGAAGCTTTCTTT
V gene: TRBV7-9; J gene: TRBJ2-5; D gene: TRBD2; clone size: .; CDR3 protein: CASSLAVRGGLETQYF; CDR3 DNA: TGTGCCAGCAGCTTAGCTGTGCGGGGGGGCCTGGAGACCCAGTACTTC
V gene: TRBV19; J gene: TRBJ1-5; D gene: .; clone size: once; CDR3 protein: CASSAGGGNQPQHF; CDR3 DNA: TGTGCCAGTAGTGCGGGGGGGGGCAATCAGCCCCAGCATTTT
V gene: TRBV11-2; J gene: TRBJ1-6; D gene: .; clone size: .; CDR3 protein: CASSLSPGYNSPLHF; CDR3 DNA: TGTGCCAGCAGCTTATCCCCCGGCTATAATTCACCCCTCCACTTT
V gene: TRBV14; J gene: TRBJ1-2; D gene: .; clone size: .; CDR3 protein: CASSPAGNYGYTF; CDR3 DNA: TGTGCCAGCAGTCCCGCGGGGAACTATGGCTACACCTTC
V gene: TRBV11-3; J gene: TRBJ1-1; D gene: .; clone size: .; CDR3 protein: CASSARPSGAFF; CDR3 DNA: TGTGCCAGCAGCGCCCGGCCCTCTGGTGCTTTCTTT
V gene: TRBV29-1; J gene: TRBJ1-2; D gene: .; clone size: few; CDR3 protein: CSVSRADTGGYTF; CDR3 DNA: TGCAGCGTTAGCAGGGCCGACACGGGAGGCTACACCTTC
V gene: TRBV29-1; J gene: TRBJ2-7; D gene: TRBD1; clone size: .; CDR3 protein: CSVADRGLEQYF; CDR3 DNA: TGCAGCGTTGCGGACAGGGGCCTCGAGCAGTACTTC
V gene: TRBV10-1; J gene: TRBJ1-2; D gene: TRBD1; clone size: .; CDR3 protein: CASIKQGFICGYTF; CDR3 DNA: TGCGCCAGCATAAAACAGGGGTTCATCTGTGGCTACACCTTC
V gene: TRBV4-3; J gene: TRBJ2-1; D gene: .; clone size: .; CDR3 protein: CASSQGPGGQYNEQFF; CDR3 DNA: TGCGCCAGCAGCCAAGGTCCTGGGGGGCAGTACAATGAGCAGTTCTTC
V gene: TRBV19; J gene: TRBJ1-1; D gene: .; clone size: .; CDR3 protein: CASTEAPLDTEAFF; CDR3 DNA: TGTGCCAGTACCGAGGCCCCTTTGGACACTGAAGCTTTCTTT
V gene: TRBV5-5; J gene: TRBJ2-3; D gene: TRBD2; clone size: once; CDR3 protein: CASRGLAVQYF; CDR3 DNA: TGTGCCAGCAGAGGACTAGCGGTGCAGTATTTT
V gene: TRBV19; J gene: TRBJ2-4; D gene: TRBD1; clone size: .; CDR3 protein: CASSSGQASQNIQYF; CDR3 DNA: TGTGCCAGTAGTTCTGGACAGGCGTCCCAAAACATTCAGTACTTC
V gene: TRBV29-1; J gene: TRBJ2-1; D gene: .; clone size: .; CDR3 protein: CSVASGHEQFF; CDR3 DNA: TGCAGCGTTGCTTCCGGGCATGAGCAGTTCTTC
V gene: TRBV7-6; J gene: TRBJ1-4; D gene: .; clone size: .; CDR3 protein: CASSLYGATNEKLFF; CDR3 DNA: TGTGCCAGCAGCTTATACGGTGCAACTAATGAAAAACTGTTTTTT
V gene: TRBV7-2; J gene: TRBJ1-2; D gene: TRBD1; clone size: .; CDR3 protein: CASSLTGTGGGYGYTF; CDR3 DNA: TGTGCCAGCAGCTTAACCGGGACAGGGGGCGGCTATGGCTACACCTTC
V gene: TRBV29-1; J gene: TRBJ2-5; D gene: .; clone size: .; CDR3 protein: CSAQIKETQYF; CDR3 DNA: TGCAGCGCTCAAATAAAGGAGACCCAGTACTTC
V gene: TRBV25-1; J gene: TRBJ1-3; D gene: .; clone size: .; CDR3 protein: CASRTSSGNTIYF; CDR3 DNA: TGTGCCAGCAGAACTAGCTCTGGAAACACCATATATTTT
V gene: TRBV5-1; J gene: TRBJ2-2; D gene: .; clone size: .; CDR3 protein: CASTERGTNTGELFF; CDR3 DNA: TGCGCCAGCACGGAGAGAGGGACGAACACCGGGGAGCTGTTTTTT
V gene: TRBV9; J gene: TRBJ1-5; D gene: TRBD1; clone size: .; CDR3 protein: CASSGGTGNNQPQHF; CDR3 DNA: TGTGCCAGCAGCGGAGGGACAGGAAACAATCAGCCCCAGCATTTT
V gene: TRBV5-1; J gene: TRBJ1-5; D gene: .; clone size: .; CDR3 protein: CASSPGWGDQPQHF; CDR3 DNA: TGCGCCAGCAGCCCCGGGTGGGGAGATCAGCCCCAGCATTTT
V gene: TRBV9; J gene: TRBJ1-2; D gene: .; clone size: .; CDR3 protein: CASSFAGDSYTF; CDR3 DNA: TGTGCCAGCAGCTTCGCAGGGGATAGCTACACCTTC
V gene: TRBV30; J gene: TRBJ1-2; D gene: TRBD1; clone size: .; CDR3 protein: CAWNGQGANGYTF; CDR3 DNA: TGTGCCTGGAACGGACAGGGGGCGAATGGCTACACCTTC
V gene: TRBV10-3; J gene: TRBJ1-2; D gene: TRBD1; clone size: .; CDR3 protein: CAISERTGPGYTF; CDR3 DNA: TGTGCCATCAGTGAGAGGACAGGCCCGGGCTACACCTTC
V gene: TRBV4-3; J gene: TRBJ1-2; D gene: TRBD1; clone size: .; CDR3 protein: CASSQDWTGGNYGYTF; CDR3 DNA: TGCGCCAGCAGCCAAGATTGGACAGGGGGCAACTATGGCTACACCTTC
V gene: TRBV25-1; J gene: TRBJ2-3; D gene: TRBD2; clone size: .; CDR3 protein: CASGLAGASDNTDTQYF; CDR3 DNA: TGTGCCAGTGGACTAGCGGGGGCCAGCGATAACACAGATACGCAGTATTTT
V gene: TRBV11-2; J gene: TRBJ1-1; D gene: .; clone size: .; CDR3 protein: CASSSEGGVHTEAFF; CDR3 DNA: TGTGCCAGCAGCTCCGAGGGCGGGGTTCACACTGAAGCTTTCTTT
V gene: TRBV6-6; J gene: TRBJ1-1; D gene: TRBD1; clone size: .; CDR3 protein: CASSYIPGGTEAFF; CDR3 DNA: TGTGCCAGCAGCTACATCCCAGGGGGAACTGAAGCTTTCTTT
V gene: TRBV6-1; J gene: TRBJ1-1; D gene: .; clone size: .; CDR3 protein: CASRQGLNTEAFF; CDR3 DNA: TGTGCCAGCAGACAGGGATTGAACACTGAAGCTTTCTTT
V gene: TRBV7-6; J gene: TRBJ2-3; D gene: TRBD1; clone size: .; CDR3 protein: CASSFQGAGTQYF; CDR3 DNA: TGTGCCAGCAGCTTTCAGGGGGCCGGTACGCAGTATTTT
V gene: TRBV30; J gene: TRBJ2-4; D gene: .; clone size: .; CDR3 protein: CAWSVHGYGIQYF; CDR3 DNA: TGTGCCTGGAGTGTACATGGCTACGGCATTCAGTACTTC
V gene: TRBV29-1; J gene: TRBJ1-4; D gene: .; clone size: once; CDR3 protein: CSVGFGNEKLFF; CDR3 DNA: TGCAGCGTTGGATTTGGGAATGAAAAACTGTTTTTT
V gene: TRBV19; J gene: TRBJ2-2; D gene: .; clone size: .; CDR3 protein: CASSIGPNGELFF; CDR3 DNA: TGTGCCAGTAGTATCGGACCCAATGGGGAGCTGTTTTTT
V gene: TRBV5-4; J gene: TRBJ2-3; D gene: .; clone size: .; CDR3 protein: CASSFGSRYTDTQYF; CDR3 DNA: TGTGCCAGCAGCTTTGGTTCCAGATACACAGATACGCAGTATTTT
V gene: TRBV4-3; J gene: TRBJ1-2; D gene: .; clone size: once; CDR3 protein: CASSQDGGTDYGYTF; CDR3 DNA: TGCGCCAGCAGCCAAGATGGGGGTACCGACTATGGCTACACCTTC
V gene: TRBV9; J gene: TRBJ1-1; D gene: TRBD1; clone size: .; CDR3 protein: CASSVSRTGEGTEAFF; CDR3 DNA: TGTGCCAGCAGCGTGTCAAGAACAGGGGAGGGAACTGAAGCTTTCTTT
V gene: TRBV14; J gene: TRBJ1-2; D gene: .; clone size: .; CDR3 protein: CASSQQGRYTF; CDR3 DNA: TGTGCCAGCAGCCAACAGGGTCGCTACACCTTC
V gene: TRBV25-1; J gene: TRBJ2-7; D gene: .; clone size: .; CDR3 protein: CASSDSGPKYNEQYF; CDR3 DNA: TGTGCCAGCAGTGATTCGGGACCCAAGTACAACGAGCAGTACTTC
V gene: TRBV4-2; J gene: TRBJ1-2; D gene: .; clone size: .; CDR3 protein: CASSQPPGNGYTF; CDR3 DNA: TGTGCCAGCAGCCAACCGCCGGGAAATGGCTACACCTTC
V gene: TRBV7-2; J gene: TRBJ2-5; D gene: .; clone size: .; CDR3 protein: CASRDQGRETQYF; CDR3 DNA: TGTGCCAGCAGAGATCAGGGTCGAGAGACCCAGTACTTC